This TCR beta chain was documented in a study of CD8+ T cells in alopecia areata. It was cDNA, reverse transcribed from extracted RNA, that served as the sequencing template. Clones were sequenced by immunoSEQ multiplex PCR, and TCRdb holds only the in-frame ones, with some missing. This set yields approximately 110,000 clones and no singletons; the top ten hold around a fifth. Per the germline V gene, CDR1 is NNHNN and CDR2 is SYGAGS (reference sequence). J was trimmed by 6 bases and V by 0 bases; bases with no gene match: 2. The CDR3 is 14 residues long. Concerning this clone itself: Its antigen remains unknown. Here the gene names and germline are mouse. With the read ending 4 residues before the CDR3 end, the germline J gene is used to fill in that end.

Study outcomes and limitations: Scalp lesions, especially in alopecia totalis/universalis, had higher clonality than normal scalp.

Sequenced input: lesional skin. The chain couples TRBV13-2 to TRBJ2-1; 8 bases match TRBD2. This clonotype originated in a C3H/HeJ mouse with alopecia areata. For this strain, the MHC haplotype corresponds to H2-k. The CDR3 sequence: CASGDGGGAAEQFF. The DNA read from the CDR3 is TGTGCCAGCGGTGATGGGGGGGGCGCTGCT.